One T cell receptor (beta chain) is described in this entry. Its antigen is not identified. V was shortened by 3 bases and J by 6 bases, with 16 bases between the two germline ends. CDR1 and CDR2 (germline): SGHRS, YFSETQ. The CDR3 runs to 14 residues. Staining for CD45RO/CCR7/CD25/CD127/CD95/CD27 allowed sorting of CD4+ naive, central memory, regulatory and stem cell-like memory cells. Reverse transcription of all isolated RNA meant that expressed TCRB transcripts were sequenced. Profiled with immunoSEQ multiplex PCR; TCRdb holds only in-frame clones, not every one. The data hold about 230,000 clones, with around 15% observed a single time. These data belong to a study of beta chain features in type 1 diabetes. Findings of the study overall: There was a moderate but significant shortening of TCRB CDR3s in all four CD4+ subsets of Type 1 diabetes patients.

The receptor comes from a man under 40 with type 1 diabetes. Sequenced material: naive CD4+ T cells from blood. This rearrangement joins TRBV5-1 to TRBJ2-7, with a tentative D call TRBD1 (7 bases). Written as DNA, the CDR3 is TGCGCCAGCAGCTCTCAGGGGGGTCTCGCCGAGCAGTACTTC. Its translation: CASSSQGGLAEQYF.